A selection of T cell receptor beta chains follows, all from one sample in a study of blood T cell repertoires in COVID-19. This table comes from immunoSEQ multiplex PCR, and its TCRdb copy is limited to in-frame clones, with some not included. The repertoire holds more than 300,000 clones, with 90% as singletons. Input material: PBMCs or T cells enriched from blood (not recorded which). The receptors stem from a woman under 40 who had been exposed to COVID-19. CDR3s include the opening cysteine and the closing phenylalanine or tryptophan. The D gene is left open where the match is weak. The size field is filled for only some rows; it gives once, few, many or a size class.

>NA|NA|TRBJ2-5|TRBV23-1
TGCGCCAGCAGTCCTGGGACGGGAGAAGAGACCCAGTACTTC
CASSPGTGEETQYF
>NA|NA|TRBJ1-1|TRBV18
TGTGCCAGCTCACCACGTGGGGGCGGGGGGAACACTGAAGCTTTCTTT
CASSPRGGGGNTEAFF
>NA|NA|TRBJ1-3|TRBV12-3/TRBV12-4
TGTGCCAGCACTCTCTACGGAAACACCATATATTTT
CASTLYGNTIYF
>TRBD1|few|TRBJ1-2|TRBV19
TGTGCCAGTAGGCTCGACAGGGACGTAAATGGCTACACCTTC
CASRLDRDVNGYTF
>TRBD1|once|TRBJ1-1|TRBV6-5
TGTGCCAGCAGGCCGGGACAGGGAGCTAACACTGAAGCTTTCTTT
CASRPGQGANTEAFF
>TRBD2|NA|TRBJ2-5|TRBV7-9
TGTGCCAGCAGCTTAGGGCTAGCGGGGGGGCAAGAGACCCAGTACTTC
CASSLGLAGGQETQYF
>TRBD1|NA|TRBJ1-2|TRBV2
TGTGCCAGCAGGGACAGGGAAGGAGCTCGGTGCACCTTC
CASRDREGARCTF
>NA|NA|TRBJ2-2|TRBV28
TGTGCCAGCAGCCTAGGGGGGGACACCGGGGAGCTGTTTTTT
CASSLGGDTGELFF
>NA|NA|TRBJ2-7|TRBV2
TGTGCCAGCAGCCCTAACAGGGGGGGAGAGCAGTACTTC
CASSPNRGGEQYF
>TRBD1|NA|TRBJ2-6|TRBV24-1
TGTGCCACCAGTGAGCCGACAGGGTCTGGGGCCAACGTCCTGACTTTC
CATSEPTGSGANVLTF
>NA|NA|TRBJ1-4|TRBV9
TGTGCCAGCAGCGCGAGAGGTGGGGAAAAACTGTTTTTT
CASSARGGEKLFF
>NA|NA|TRBJ1-2|TRBV3-1/TRBV3-2
TGTGCCAGCAGCCAAGTCCCAGGATGGGGCTACACCTTC
CASSQVPGWGYTF
>NA|NA|TRBJ1-5|TRBV11-3
TGTGCCAGCAGCTTAGGACTTAGGCCGGACGTGGAGGATCAGCCCCAGCATTTT
CASSLGLRPDVEDQPQHF
>NA|NA|TRBJ2-3|TRBV4-2
TGTGCCAGCAGCAGGGGCTCAGGGGTACAGGTTAGCACAGATACGCAGTATTTT
CASSRGSGVQVSTDTQYF
>NA|NA|TRBJ1-2|TRBV2
TGTGCCAGCAGTGATCCGGGACTCATCCTTCGGTATGGCTACACCTTC
CASSDPGLILRYGYTF
>TRBD2|NA|TRBJ2-1|TRBV9
TGTGCCAGCGGAAGACTAGCAGGCTACAATGAGCAGTTCTTC
CASGRLAGYNEQFF
>TRBD1|NA|TRBJ1-5|TRBV15
TGTGCCACCAGCAGACCGGCTCAGGGGGTACAGCCCCAGCATTTT
CATSRPAQGVQPQHF
>NA|NA|TRBJ1-3|TRBV7-6
TGTGCCAGCAGCTTACGGGGTGCGGCGGCCTCTGGAAACACCATATATTTT
CASSLRGAAASGNTIYF
>NA|NA|TRBJ1-3|TRBV6-5
TGTGCCAGTTTCAAAGGGAGTAACACCATATATTTT
CASFKGSNTIYF
>NA|NA|TRBJ1-2|TRBV6-1
TGTGCCAGCAGTGAAAGGACAGTCTATGGCTACACCTTC
CASSERTVYGYTF
>NA|NA|TRBJ2-7|TRBV6-1
TGTGCCAGCAGTGATGAGGGCAGACCGGGCTACGAGCAGTACTTC
CASSDEGRPGYEQYF
>NA|NA|TRBJ2-7|TRBV3-1/TRBV3-2
TGTGCCAGCAGCCATTCTGCAGGGCCAACCTACGAGCAGTACTTC
CASSHSAGPTYEQYF
>TRBD1|NA|TRBJ1-1|TRBV5-5
TGTGCCAGCAGCTGGGGACAGGGGTACACTGAAGCTTTCTTT
CASSWGQGYTEAFF
>TRBD1|NA|TRBJ1-2|TRBV9
TGTGCCAGCAGCGTCGGGACAGGGGGCAACTATGGCTACACCTTC
CASSVGTGGNYGYTF
>TRBD1|NA|TRBJ2-2|TRBV19
TGTGCCAGTAGTACGATCAGGAGGACAGGGCACACCGGGGAGCTGTTTTTT
CASSTIRRTGHTGELFF
>TRBD1|NA|TRBJ1-1|TRBV14
TGTGCCAGCAGCCCGACAGGGAGGAGAGCTTTCTTT
CASSPTGRRAFF
>NA|once|TRBJ1-2|TRBV5-1
TGCGCCAGCAGCTTGGGCAGGGAACCCGGGGGCTACACCTTC
CASSLGREPGGYTF
>TRBD1|NA|TRBJ1-2|TRBV5-1
TGCGCCAGCAGCCGGGACAGTACTAACTATGGCTACACCTTC
CASSRDSTNYGYTF
>NA|NA|TRBJ1-6|TRBV19
TGTGCCAGTAGCACTGGACGGGGGAATTCACCCCTCCACTTT
CASSTGRGNSPLHF
>TRBD1|NA|TRBJ1-2|TRBV4-3
TGCGCCAGCAGCCAAGAAATGACAGGGGGTCGGTATGGCTACACCTTC
CASSQEMTGGRYGYTF
>NA|NA|TRBJ1-1|TRBV18
TGTGCCAGCTCACCAAGAGACAGTCTGAGGGAAGCTTTCTTT
CASSPRDSLREAFF
>NA|NA|TRBJ1-1|TRBV7-2
TGTGCCAGCAGCTTCGTAGCGGGCACTGAAGCTTTCTTT
CASSFVAGTEAFF
>NA|once|TRBJ1-3|TRBV19
TGTGCCAGTAGTATAAGAGGGTCTGGAAACACCATATATTTT
CASSIRGSGNTIYF